This T cell receptor (beta chain) was sequenced in a study of T cells after yellow fever vaccination. Broader study findings: The secondary T-cell response peaked on day 5, not day 15, but was weaker.

In this sample, this clonotype turned up many times. Its antigen is as yet unknown. TCRdb independently ran MiXCR on the 5' RACE reads; one entry per CDR3 protein. The sample records some 63,000 distinct CDR3 sequences, 6.5% to 9% being singletons. Source: CD8+ T cells sorted from PBMCs, taken 15 days after the yellow fever booster vaccination. The sequence derives from a man aged 25 to 45 who received the YFV17D yellow fever vaccine.

CDR3: CSARSEGRFSYEQYF. The DNA for the CDR3 is TGCAGTGCTAGGTCCGAGGGCCGATTCTCCTACGAGCAGTACTTC. The rearrangement joins TRBV20-1 to TRBJ2-7; D may be TRBD2 (5 bases). CDR3 size: 15 residues. Trimming took 3 bases from V and 0 from J, leaving 15 bases between them. Germline V gene data show CDR1 as DFQATT and CDR2 as SNEGSKA (reference sequence).